This T cell receptor (beta chain) was captured by sequencing in a study of blood T cell repertoires in COVID-19. Germline CDR1 is MNHEY and CDR2 is SVGAGI. V lost 5 bases, J lost 3 bases, and 4 bases stayed unmatched. This CDR3 is built from 14 residues. Some clones are missing from TCRdb's copy, which holds only in-frame ones; the method was immunoSEQ multiplex PCR. The sample consists of 250,000 to 350,000 clones, about 89% of them appearing once. Sequencing input: peripheral blood. This clonotype originated in a young man with acute or convalescent COVID-19. The V gene is TRBV6-5, the J gene TRBJ1-2; 9 bases are shared with TRBD1. CDR3 region: CASSPGTGYYGYTF. CDR3 in DNA: TGTGCCAGCAGTCCCGGGACAGGGTACTATGGCTACACCTTC.